Listed below are T cell receptor beta chains from one sample, sequenced in a study of T cells after yellow fever vaccination. One entry per CDR3 protein results from TCRdb running MiXCR on the 5' RACE reads. Found here are 120,000 or so distinct CDR3 sequences, around 15% of them singletons; the top ten hold approximately 43%. The starting material was CD8+ T cells sorted from PBMCs, obtained 5 days after the yellow fever booster vaccination. Receptors originate from a man in his late teens or twenties who received the YFV17D yellow fever vaccine. Each CDR3 is given with its conserved first and last residue. D genes are given only for firm matches. The size entry is marked missing in some rows and otherwise reads once, few, many or a size class.

.	.	TRBV20-1	TRBJ1-2	CSASHLRRGSYTF	TGCAGTGCTAGCCATCTTCGGAGGGGATCATACACCTTC
.	few	TRBV27	TRBJ1-2	CASSLHPGVAGYTF	TGTGCCAGCAGTTTACATCCAGGGGTGGCAGGCTACACCTTC
.	.	TRBV12-3/TRBV12-4	TRBJ2-7	CASSFRRNYEQYF	TGTGCCAGCAGTTTTAGACGTAACTACGAGCAGTACTTC
.	.	TRBV6-2/TRBV6-3	TRBJ2-7	CASGEVVEQYF	TGTGCCAGCGGGGAAGTGGTCGAGCAGTACTTC
TRBD1	.	TRBV7-6	TRBJ2-1	CASSLGRGLLNEQFF	TGTGCCAGCAGCTTAGGCAGGGGGCTTTTGAATGAGCAGTTCTTC
.	.	TRBV4-1	TRBJ1-1	CASSQEGGADTEAFF	TGCGCCAGCAGCCAAGAGGGCGGGGCCGACACTGAAGCTTTCTTT
.	few	TRBV7-2	TRBJ2-7	CASSYGPSIEQYF	TGTGCCAGCAGCTACGGACCGTCCATCGAGCAGTACTTC
.	many	TRBV4-2	TRBJ1-1	CASSPGALNTEAFF	TGTGCCAGCAGCCCCGGGGCTTTGAACACTGAAGCTTTCTTT
.	.	TRBV4-2	TRBJ1-2	CASSSEDYSNYGYTF	TGTGCCAGCAGCTCCGAGGATTACTCTAACTATGGCTACACCTTC
TRBD1	few	TRBV18	TRBJ2-4	CASSPRQGAAKNIQYF	TGTGCCAGCTCACCACGACAGGGGGCGGCCAAAAACATTCAGTACTTC
.	.	TRBV9	TRBJ2-6	CASSPTGTGANVLTF	TGTGCCAGCAGCCCTACAGGGACCGGGGCCAACGTCCTGACTTTC
.	few	TRBV7-9	TRBJ2-3	CASSLVPTDTQYF	TGTGCCAGCAGCTTAGTTCCCACAGATACGCAGTATTTT